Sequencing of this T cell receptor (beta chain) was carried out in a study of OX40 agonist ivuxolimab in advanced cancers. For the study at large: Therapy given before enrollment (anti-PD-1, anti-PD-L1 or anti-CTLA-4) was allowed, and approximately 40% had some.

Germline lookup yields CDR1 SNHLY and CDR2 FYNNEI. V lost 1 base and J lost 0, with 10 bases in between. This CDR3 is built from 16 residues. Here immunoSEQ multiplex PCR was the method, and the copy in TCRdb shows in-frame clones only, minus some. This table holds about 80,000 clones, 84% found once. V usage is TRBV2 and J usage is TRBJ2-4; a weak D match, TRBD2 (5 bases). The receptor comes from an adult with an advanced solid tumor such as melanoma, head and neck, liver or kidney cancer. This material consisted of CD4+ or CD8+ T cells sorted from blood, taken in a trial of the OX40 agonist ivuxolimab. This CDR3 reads CASSEDRGLAKNIQYF. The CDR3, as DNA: TGTGCCAGCAGTGAAGATCGGGGTCTAGCCAAAAACATTCAGTACTTC.